Below, one T cell receptor beta chain is given with its context. This entry belongs to a study of shared clonotypes between healthy human individuals. Only CD45RO-negative cells positively selected for CCR7 counted as naive CD8 cells, so terminally differentiated effector memory CD45RA+ cells were excluded. Libraries were prepared by immunoSEQ multiplex PCR; TCRdb keeps only in-frame clonotypes and omits some of them. The sample carries fewer than 850,000 clones, about 96% recorded once. The V end lost 1 base, the J end lost 6 bases, and 4 bases lay between the germline ends. Germline assignment: CDR1 LGHNA and CDR2 YNFKEQ. The CDR3 sequence is 12 residues long.

The receptor's source is a man aged 25-45 years in good health. Sequenced sample: naive CD8+ T cells sorted from blood. The chain joins TRBV4-2 to TRBJ2-1; D gene ambiguous. For the CDR3, the DNA is TGTGCCAGCAGCCAAGGGACCAATGAGCAGTTCTTC. Encoded protein: CASSQGTNEQFF.